The present T cell receptor beta chain was sequenced within a study of blood T cell repertoires in COVID-19. Study in general: Acute-phase and convalescent COVID-19 samples originated in the United States, Italy and Spain.

Per the original data handling: Scientists estimated how many nucleated cells there were by amplifying reference gene primers. Assay used: immunoSEQ multiplex PCR; TCRdb lists only in-frame clones, some missing. V and J calls and clone size come straight from that table; D and trimming were deduced from the DNA. Of roughly 330,000 clones detected, 88% appear once; the ten largest clones hold roughly 4.1%. The germline V and J ends were trimmed by 5 bases and 4 bases, with 11 bases remaining between them. Germline CDR1 is SEHNR and CDR2 is FQNEAQ (reference sequence). CDR3 length equals 13 residues. The sequence was obtained from a woman aged 45 to 65 with active or convalescent COVID-19. The chain has TRBV7-9 and TRBJ1-2, with D unclear. The specimen sequenced was peripheral blood. CDR3 amino acids: CASSLTSGYGYTF. The CDR3, as DNA: TGTGCCAGCAGCCTAACCTCCGGCTATGGCTACACCTTC. Combining the CDR3 with reference TRBV7-9 and TRBJ1-2 gives the whole variable domain DTGVSQNPRHKITKRGQNVTFRCDPISEHNRLYWYRQTLGQGPEFLTYFQNEAQLEKSRLLSDRFSAERPKGSFSTLEIQRTEQGDSAMYLCASSLTSGYGYTFGSGTRLTVV.